The 8 T cell receptor beta chains reported below all come from one sample, sequenced in a study of human T cells and chemical hapten exposure. Time point noted: pre-sensitization, week 0. The treatment: therapeutic diphenylcyclopropenone sensitization with weekly scalp DPC. TCRdb re-called the RACE reads through MiXCR, storing one row per CDR3 protein. Of nearly 110,000 distinct CDR3 sequences listed, around 12% are singletons. Sequenced here: whole blood, sampled in connection with sensitization to the hapten diphenylcyclopropenone (DPC). The receptor source for this set is a woman aged 45-65 years with alopecia areata. Some clones in this sample may be carry-over from other donors' samples.

This clonotype was found a few times. This chain links TRBV18 with TRBJ1-6; D unclear. The V gene's germline CDR1 is KGHSH and CDR2 LQKENI. V was clipped by 2 bases and J by 5 bases, with 7 bases between them. The CDR3 covers 14 residues. The DNA for the CDR3 is TGTGCCAGCTCACCAACGCGGGATAATTCACCCCTCCACTTT. Protein: CASSPTRDNSPLHF.

This clonotype was counted only a few times. This chain connects TRBV3-1 to TRBJ1-1; D possibly corresponds to TRBD1 (5 bases). From germline, CDR1 is LGHDT and CDR2 YNNKEL (reference sequence). Trimming took off 4 bases at V and 7 bases at J, with 10 bases between the two ends. The CDR3 runs to 12 residues. CDR3 in DNA: TGTGCCAGCAGCCGCCAAGGGGTTGAAGCTTTCTTT. Translating gives CASSRQGVEAFF.

This clonotype has at least ten counts. V and J are TRBV11-2 and TRBJ2-5, with D unresolved. The V end lost 2 bases, the J end lost 5 bases, and 9 bases lay between the germline ends. Germline V gene data show CDR1 as SGHAT and CDR2 as FQNNGV. The CDR3 has 13 amino acids. Here the CDR3 reads CASSLMEPETQYF. The CDR3 DNA reads as TGTGCCAGCAGCTTAATGGAGCCCGAGACCCAGTACTTC. Drawing the rest from reference TRBV11-2 and TRBJ2-5, the complete variable domain is EAGVAQSPRYKIIEKRQSVAFWCNPISGHATLYWYQQILGQGPKLLIQFQNNGVVDDSQLPKDRFSAERLKGVDSTLKIQPAKLEDSAVYLCASSLMEPETQYFGPGTRLLVL.

CDR3 DNA: TGCAGCGCCGCGTGGGGGGGCAATCAGCCCCAGCATTTT. Its translation: CSAAWGGNQPQHF. The genes are TRBV29-1 and TRBJ1-5, with D possibly TRBD1 on 5 matching bases. In germline, CDR1 is SQVTM, CDR2 ANQGSEA. The CDR3 sequence is 13 residues long. The V end was cut by 7 bases, the J end by 2 bases, with 12 bases between.

The table lists this clonotype with a few counts. The chain is built from TRBV7-9 and TRBJ2-6; TRBD1 might be the D (6 bases). The CDR3 consists of 17 residues. In germline, CDR1 is SEHNR, CDR2 FQNEAQ (reference sequence). The V end was cut by 3 bases, the J end by 0 bases, with 12 bases between. This CDR3 reads CASSLIQGYSGANVLTF. In DNA, the CDR3 is TGTGCCAGCAGCTTGATACAGGGATACTCTGGGGCCAACGTCCTGACTTTC.

This clonotype was counted ten times or more. V gene TRBV12-3 or TRBV12-4 combines with J gene TRBJ1-5; TRBD1 might be the D (6 bases). The CDR3 has 15 amino acids. Deletions cut 5 bases from V and 0 bases from J, with 11 bases between. The CDR3 coding sequence is TGTGCCAGCAGTGTGGACAGACATAGCAATCAGCCCCAGCATTTT. It translates to CASSVDRHSNQPQHF.

This clonotype has only a few counts. The CDR3 is CASSKRPQTGYGYTF. The CDR3 DNA reads TGTGCCAGCAGCAAACGCCCCCAGACAGGGTACGGCTACACCTTC. The chain joins TRBV21-1 to TRBJ1-2; TRBD1, as called in the table, went unchecked against the DNA. TRBV21-1 is listed as a pseudogene. The CDR3 is made up of 15 amino acids.

This chain links TRBV18 with TRBJ1-3, with D unresolved. V lost 1 base and J lost 8, with 12 bases in between. The germline V gene encodes CDR1 KGHSH and CDR2 LQKENI. The CDR3 has 14 amino acids. The CDR3 region has the DNA TGTGCCAGCTCACCACGTTCTGGGAGAGACACCATATATTTT. Amino acids: CASSPRSGRDTIYF. Full variable domain (missing parts from reference TRBV18 and TRBJ1-3): NAGVMQNPRHLVRRRGQEARLRCSPMKGHSHVYWYRQLPEEGLKFMVYLQKENIIDESGMPKERFSAEFPKEGPSILRIQQVVRGDSAAYFCASSPRSGRDTIYFGEGSWLTVV.